This T cell receptor beta chain comes out of a study of T cell responses to AZD1222 COVID-19 vaccine. Study-level results: Donors in the cohort were predominantly white British and more often female, and clonal diversity was possibly underestimated. Researchers report vaccine-associated CD4 TCRs spanning spike, with dominance at 160-218 and 743-854.

The repertoire was sequenced with immunoSEQ multiplex PCR; TCRdb's copy has only in-frame clones and lacks some. Found here are 95,000 to 110,000 clones, 89% of them singletons; the top ten hold roughly 7%. Remarks on this clone: Its antigen is still unknown.

V shed 5 bases, J shed 2 bases, and the junction held 8 bases outside the gene matches. Per the germline V gene, CDR1 is SEHNR and CDR2 is FQNEAQ (reference sequence). The CDR3 spans 16 residues. Sequences were derived from peripheral blood, sampled on day 0 of AZD1222 vaccination. This sequence was found in an adult in good health. The V and J genes are TRBV7-9 and TRBJ2-2, with TRBD1 matching 7 bases. The CDR3 DNA reads TGTGCCAGCAGCCTCAGGACAGGAGCCAACACCGGGGAGCTGTTTTTT. Its protein is CASSLRTGANTGELFF.